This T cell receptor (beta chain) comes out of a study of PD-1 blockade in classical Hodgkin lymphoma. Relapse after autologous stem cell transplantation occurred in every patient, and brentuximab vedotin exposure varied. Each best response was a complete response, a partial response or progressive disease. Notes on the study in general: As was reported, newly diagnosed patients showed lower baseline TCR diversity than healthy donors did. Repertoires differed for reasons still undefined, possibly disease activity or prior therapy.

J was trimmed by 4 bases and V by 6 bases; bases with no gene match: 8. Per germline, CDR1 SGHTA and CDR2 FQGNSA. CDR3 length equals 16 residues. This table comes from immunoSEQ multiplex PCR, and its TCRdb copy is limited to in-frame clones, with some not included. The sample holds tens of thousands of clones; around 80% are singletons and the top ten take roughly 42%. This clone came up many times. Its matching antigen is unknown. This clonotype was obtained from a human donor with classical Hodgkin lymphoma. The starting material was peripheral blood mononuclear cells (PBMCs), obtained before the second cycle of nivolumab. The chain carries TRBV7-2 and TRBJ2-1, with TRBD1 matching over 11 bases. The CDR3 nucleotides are TGTGCCAGCAGTAGAGCCGGGACAGGGGGATACAATGAGCAGTTCTTC. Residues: CASSRAGTGGYNEQFF.